This T cell receptor beta chain comes out of a study of cytomegalovirus exposure and HLA in healthy donors. This CDR3 is built from 16 residues. CDR1 is SGHVS, CDR2 FNYEAQ, per germline. J gave up 5 bases and V 3 bases, and 11 bases lay outside the gene matches. PCR was performed using 60 Vbeta and 13 Jbeta primers. TCRdb's copy holds only in-frame clones and misses some; the assay was immunoSEQ multiplex PCR. Among about 160,000 clones listed, about three quarters were seen once. The sequence came from a female donor in good health and CMV-seronegative. Specimen: PBMCs. The gene calls are TRBV7-6 and TRBJ1-1, with 8 bases lining up with TRBD1. The CDR3 region is CASSFPLQGAGTEAFF. In nucleotides, the CDR3 is TGTGCCAGCAGCTTCCCTCTCCAGGGGGCGGGGACTGAAGCTTTCTTT.